This entry features one T cell receptor beta chain sequence. Its target is not known. This record comes from a study of shared clonotypes between healthy human individuals. Repertoires were generated with immunoSEQ multiplex PCR, while TCRdb's copy carries only in-frame clones and drops some. The data contain a few million clones, more than 90% of them seen just once; the ten biggest clones take up 0.13%. Germline lookup yields CDR1 SEHNR and CDR2 FQNEAQ (reference sequence). V shed 0 bases and J shed 5 bases, with 13 bases lying between them. This CDR3 comprises 16 residues. Study results and limitations: Specimens sampled were limited to blood, with tissue repertoires likely differing. Rarefaction exposed incomplete sorted-subset sequencing despite large depth. Few donors restricted represented genetic and exposure-history diversity.

The sequenced sample was naive CD4+ T cells sorted from blood. Noted subset: CD45RA+ positively selected. The chain combines TRBV7-9 with TRBJ2-2; D gene unclear. The receptor was isolated from a man aged 18 to 30 in good health. In nucleotides, the CDR3 is TGTGCCAGCAGCTTAGCGGAGTCACTGGGGACCGGGGAGCTGTTTTTT. This encodes CASSLAESLGTGELFF.